Presented here are 15 T cell receptor beta chains from one specimen sequenced in a study of PD-1 blockade in mismatch repair-deficient tumors (TCRdb year 2017). Receptor libraries were prepared by the immunoSEQ multiplex PCR assay. TCRdb retrieved this table from immuneACCESS and kept in-frame rearrangements only. Not all clones are present; in checked studies, unresolved V genes account for under half, and no reason is known for the remainder. This sample is represented by tens of thousands of clones; around 73% of them were singletons. Together, the top ten hold approximately 5% of the sample. Sample: peripheral blood, taken 2 weeks after starting pembrolizumab. The receptors derive from an adult with mismatch repair-deficient cancer.

The chain links TRBV6-1 to TRBJ2-1; 8 bases match TRBD2. The germline V gene encodes CDR1 MNHNS and CDR2 SASEGT. CDR3 length equals 15 residues. V lost 7 bases and J lost 4; bases outside the gene matches: 9. The CDR3 here is CASTITGGEYNEQFF. The DNA of the CDR3 is TGTGCCAGCACTATTACGGGAGGGGAATACAATGAGCAGTTCTTC.

This clone was seen more than once but under ten times. V and J are TRBV30 and TRBJ2-1; 10 nucleotides align to TRBD2. CDR3 length: 13 amino acids. Germline V gene lookup returns CDR1 GTSNPN and CDR2 SVGIG (reference sequence). V lost 5 bases to trimming and J lost 4 bases; unmatched junction nucleotides: 2. CDR3 loop: CAWEREGYNEQFF. CDR3 coding DNA: TGTGCCTGGGAGCGGGAGGGATACAATGAGCAGTTCTTC.

The V call is TRBV7-2, the J call TRBJ2-2; 9 bases map to TRBD2. V was pared by 6 bases and J by 5 bases, with 7 bases of the junction left unmatched. CDR1 and CDR2 (germline): SGHTA, FQGNSA. The CDR3 extends over 15 amino acids. The CDR3 DNA sequence: TGTGCCAGCAGAGCCCCGGGACTAGCAACCGGGGAGCTGTTTTTT. Residues: CASRAPGLATGELFF.

This clone was picked up a small number of times. The chain has TRBV6-5 and TRBJ2-7; tentatively, D is TRBD2 (6 bases). The V gene's germline CDR1 is MNHEY and CDR2 SVGAGI. The CDR3 loop spans 14 amino acids. Trimming left V 5 bases short and J 3 bases short, with 14 bases between. The CDR3: CASSIGGVGYEQYF. The CDR3 DNA reads as TGTGCCAGCAGTATCGGGGGAGTGGGCTACGAGCAGTACTTC.

This sequence joins TRBV29-1 and TRBJ1-2, with D uncertain. The CDR3 extends over 13 amino acids. Per the germline V gene, CDR1 is SQVTM and CDR2 is ANQGSEA. The ends were cut back, 5 bases at V and 0 bases at J, with 10 bases in the middle. The CDR3 reads CSVQFATNYGYTF. The CDR3 coding sequence is TGCAGCGTTCAGTTTGCTACTAACTATGGCTACACCTTC.

This clone was seen more than once but under ten times. The genes are TRBV25-1 and TRBJ1-1; D remains ambiguous. Germline V CDR1 and CDR2: MGHDK, SYGVNS. V was pared by 6 bases and J by 2 bases, with 7 bases between. The CDR3 contains 12 residues. The CDR3 region is CASRLGNTEAFF. In DNA, the CDR3 is TGTGCCAGCAGGTTGGGAAACACTGAAGCTTTCTTT. The full variable domain, with the rest looked up from reference TRBV25-1 and TRBJ1-1, is EADIYQTPRYLVIGTGKKITLECSQTMGHDKMYWYQQDPGMELHLIHYSYGVNSTEKGDLSSESTVSRIRTEHFPLTLESARPSHTSQYLCASRLGNTEAFFGQGTRLTVV.

This rearrangement joins TRBV21-1 to TRBJ2-5. TRBV21-1 is a known pseudogene. The CDR3 loop spans 13 amino acids. The CDR3 here is CASSKETQETQYF. The CDR3 nucleotides read TGTGCCAGCAGCAAAGAAACCCAAGAGACCCAGTACTTC.

The rearrangement uses TRBV5-1 and TRBJ1-1, with a tentative D call TRBD1 (6 bases). The CDR3 runs 15 residues. CDR1 and CDR2 (germline): SGHRS, YFSETQ. V lost 4 bases, J lost 0 bases, and 13 bases lay in between. For the CDR3, the DNA is TGCGCCAGCAGCGGGGGGGACATACTGAACACTGAAGCTTTCTTT. Its translation: CASSGGDILNTEAFF.

This chain uses TRBV6-5 with TRBJ2-2; tentative D call: TRBD1 (5 bases). V shed 5 bases and J shed 6 bases, with 13 bases lying between them. Germline CDR1 is MNHEY and CDR2 is SVGAGI. CDR3 length equals 14 residues. The CDR3 DNA follows: TGTGCCAGCAGTCCGTCTCAGGGCGCCGGGGAGCTGTTTTTT. Protein: CASSPSQGAGELFF.

The V call is TRBV27, the J call TRBJ1-5, with TRBD1 identical over 10 bases. In germline, CDR1 is MNHEY, CDR2 SMNVEV (reference sequence). Germline trimming cut 8 bases from V and 7 bases from J; bases unmatched to any gene: 8. The CDR3 sequence is 14 residues long. The CDR3 DNA reads as TGTGCCAGCCGGCGGGGACAGGGGAGCCAGCCCCAGCATTTT. Amino acid sequence: CASRRGQGSQPQHF.

The chain uses TRBV15 and TRBJ1-4; 8 nucleotides agree with TRBD1. The CDR3 has 16 residues. The germline V gene encodes CDR1 LNHNV and CDR2 YYDKDF (reference sequence). V dropped 3 bases and J dropped 8; count of bases not matched to a gene: 11. CDR3 DNA: TGTGCCACCAGCAGTTCTGTAGGACAGGGTTGGGAAAAACTGTTTTTT. Translated, it gives CATSSSVGQGWEKLFF.

The V and J genes are TRBV2 and TRBJ2-7, with D perhaps matching TRBD2 (6 bases). Per germline, CDR1 SNHLY and CDR2 FYNNEI. Trimming removed 2 bases at V and 6 bases at J, with 11 bases between. This CDR3 is built from 13 residues. As DNA, the CDR3 is TGTGCCAGCAGTGAACTTGAGGGAGGCGAGCAGTACTTC. As protein: CASSELEGGEQYF.

This clone was detected a few times. The chain couples TRBV2 to TRBJ2-7; no reliable D call. Germline assignment: CDR1 SNHLY and CDR2 FYNNEI. With 3 bases removed from V and 6 bases from J, the gap between germline ends came to 12 bases. The CDR3 totals 13 residues. Here the CDR3 DNA reads TGTGCCAGCAGTGATCCCCTAATGGGCGAGCAGTACTTC. The encoded protein is CASSDPLMGEQYF. Combining the CDR3 with reference TRBV2 and TRBJ2-7 gives the whole variable domain EPEVTQTPSHQVTQMGQEVILRCVPISNHLYFYWYRQILGQKVEFLVSFYNNEISEKSEIFDDQFSVERPDGSNFTLKIRSTKLEDSAMYFCASSDPLMGEQYFGPGTRLTVT.

The V and J genes are TRBV10-3 and TRBJ1-3, with D perhaps TRBD1 (6 bases). The length of the CDR3 is 14 residues. V lost 4 bases, J lost 4 bases, and 11 bases lay in between. Germline CDR1 is ENHRY and CDR2 is SYGVKD. The CDR3 sequence: CAISATGSGNTIYF. CDR3 sequence (DNA): TGTGCCATCAGTGCAACAGGGTCCGGAAACACCATATATTTT.

The CDR3 is CASSEARRSGNQPQHF. The CDR3 DNA is TGTGCCAGCAGTGAGGCGCGCAGGAGTGGCAATCAGCCCCAGCATTTT. The V gene is TRBV6-1, the J gene TRBJ1-5; D gene unclear. Per germline, CDR1 MNHNS and CDR2 SASEGT. This CDR3 has 16 residues. The V and J ends lost 3 bases and 2 bases respectively, with 14 bases between them.